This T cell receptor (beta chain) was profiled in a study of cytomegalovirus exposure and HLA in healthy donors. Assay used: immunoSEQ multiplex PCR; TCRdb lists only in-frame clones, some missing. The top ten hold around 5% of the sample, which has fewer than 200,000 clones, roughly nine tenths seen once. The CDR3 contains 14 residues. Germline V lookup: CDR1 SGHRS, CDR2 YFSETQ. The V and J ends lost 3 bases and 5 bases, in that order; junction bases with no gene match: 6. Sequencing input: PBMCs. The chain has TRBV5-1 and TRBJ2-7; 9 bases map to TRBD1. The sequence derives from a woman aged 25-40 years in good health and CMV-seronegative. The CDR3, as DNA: TGCGCCAGCAGCTCGGGACAGGGTGAGAACGAGCAGTACTTC. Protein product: CASSSGQGENEQYF.